The clone carrying this T cell receptor (beta chain) appeared a few times. What it recognizes is unknown. Each of the CD4+ naive, central memory, regulatory and stem cell-like memory populations was sorted via CD45RO/CCR7/CD25/CD127/CD95/CD27. This sample stems from a study of beta chain features in type 1 diabetes. For the study at large: The patient and healthy donor groups were comparable for age, gender and cell yields.

Isolated RNA was reverse transcribed in full, so expressed TCRB transcripts were sequenced. The table came from immunoSEQ multiplex PCR; TCRdb's copy has only in-frame clones and leaves some out. The sample includes around 250,000 clones, roughly an eighth seen only once; the top ten take over 0.015%. The CDR3 has 15 residues. With V trimmed by 5 bases and J by 3 bases, 8 bases remained unmatched. Germline CDR1 KGHSH, CDR2 LQKENI. Study-wide points: Moderate but significant shortening of TCRB CDR3s was recorded in all four CD4+ subsets from Type 1 diabetes patients.

The TCR was taken from a man aged 30-40 years with type 1 diabetes. The chain has TRBV18 and TRBJ2-7; 9 bases fit TRBD1. Sample: naive CD4+ T cells from blood. The CDR3 DNA follows: TGTGCCAGCTCATTAGGGACAGGGAGTCTCTACGAGCAGTACTTC. Protein product: CASSLGTGSLYEQYF.